Sequencing of this T cell receptor (beta chain) was carried out in a study of shared clonotypes between healthy human individuals. The CDR3 consists of 14 residues. V shed 2 bases and J shed 5 bases, with 8 bases lying between them. CDR1 is SGHKS and CDR2 is YYEKEE in the germline V gene (reference sequence). Study-wide points: Though the depth was large, rarefaction showed that sorted-subset sequencing was incomplete. Clonotypes that were shared across four donors made up approximately 5.1% of naive CD4 clonotypes. The genetic and exposure-history diversity represented was limited by few donors.

In the case of this clone: Its matching antigen is unknown.

The repertoire was sequenced with immunoSEQ multiplex PCR; TCRdb's copy has only in-frame clones and lacks some. The data hold roughly 2.5 million clones, with roughly 92% observed a single time. Sequenced sample: naive CD4+ T cells sorted from blood. The subset denotes: CD45RA+ positively selected. This sequence joins TRBV5-5 and TRBJ1-6; D ambiguous. This clonotype was sampled from a man aged 18 to 29 in good health. The CDR3 nucleotides read TGTGCCAGCAGCTTATCGGGGAATAATTCACCCCTCCACTTT. Translating gives CASSLSGNNSPLHF.